This paragraph covers one T cell receptor beta chain sequence. The sample belongs to a study of T cell changes during pregnancy in multiple sclerosis. Germline values: CDR1 SNHLY, CDR2 FYNNEI. The CDR3 is 15 residues long. V lost 3 bases, J lost 5 bases, and 17 bases lay in between. The data were produced by immunoSEQ multiplex PCR, yet TCRdb's version contains in-frame clones alone and is incomplete. The sample records nearly 110,000 clones, under 95% being singletons. The material sequenced was peripheral blood, taken after pregnancy. This chain connects TRBV2 to TRBJ2-7; D may be TRBD1 (6 bases). This receptor was obtained from a female donor with multiple sclerosis, enrolled in a pregnancy study. The CDR3 is CASSDLGQGLDEQYF. The CDR3 nucleotides are TGTGCCAGCAGTGACTTGGGGCAGGGGTTGGACGAGCAGTACTTC. Full variable domain (missing parts from reference TRBV2 and TRBJ2-7): EPEVTQTPSHQVTQMGQEVILRCVPISNHLYFYWYRQILGQKVEFLVSFYNNEISEKSEIFDDQFSVERPDGSNFTLKIRSTKLEDSAMYFCASSDLGQGLDEQYFGPGTRLTVT.